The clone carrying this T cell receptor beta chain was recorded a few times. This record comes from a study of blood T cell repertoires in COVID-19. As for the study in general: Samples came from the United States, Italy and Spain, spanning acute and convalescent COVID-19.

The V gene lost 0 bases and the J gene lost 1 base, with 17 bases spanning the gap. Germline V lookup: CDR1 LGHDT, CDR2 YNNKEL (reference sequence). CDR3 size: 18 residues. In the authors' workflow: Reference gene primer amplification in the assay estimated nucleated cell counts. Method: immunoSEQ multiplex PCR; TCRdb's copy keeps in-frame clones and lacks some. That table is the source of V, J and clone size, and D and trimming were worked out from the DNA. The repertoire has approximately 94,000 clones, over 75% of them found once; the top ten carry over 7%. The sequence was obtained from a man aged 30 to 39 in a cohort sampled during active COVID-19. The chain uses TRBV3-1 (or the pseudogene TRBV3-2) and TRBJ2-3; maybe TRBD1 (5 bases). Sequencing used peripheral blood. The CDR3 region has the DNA TGTGCCAGCAGCCAAGATCCAGGGCTAGTGTCGGGCACAGATACGCAGTATTTT. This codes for CASSQDPGLVSGTDTQYF.